Detailed here is one TCR beta chain. The antigen it binds to is not known. From each donor, a roughly 2.7 ml peripheral blood sample was collected into PAXgene tubes and kept at -80 degrees C. Without any T cell sorting, total RNA was extracted from whole blood using the PAXgene blood miRNA kit on an automated QIAcube. Peripheral blood from monozygotic twin pairs who were concordant or discordant for inflammatory bowel disease underwent deep TCRalpha and TCRbeta repertoire profiling using unique molecular barcoding. Smoking habits were recorded for all twin pairs, with individuals classified as current, former or never smokers. Library preparation was by 5' RACE. Preparation of each TCR library used approximately 4,000 ng of total RNA. For each sample, cDNA was synthesized in eight separate reactions using SMARTScribe reverse transcriptase. During cDNA synthesis, template switching was used to introduce unique molecular identifiers that contained a 6-nucleotide sample barcode. Amplification of TCRalpha and TCRbeta cDNA involved two nested PCRs of approximately 16 and 9 cycles, and each PCR was followed by bead purification. Before amplification, cDNA was treated with uracil DNA-glycosylase and purified using the QIAquick PCR purification kit. In the second PCR, Illumina TruSeq-compatible adapters and sample-specific barcodes were added. TapeStation and Qubit were used to check library quality and concentration, and around 5.2 ng of each library went into the pool. The pooled libraries were sequenced with 2 x 100 bp reads and custom sequencing primers on an Illumina HiSeq2500 single-index Rapid Run. The paper's processing steps were these. PCR and sequencing errors were corrected by UMI-based consensus assembly using MiGEC version 1.2.6. V(D)J alignment, clonotype assembly and CDR3 extraction were performed with MiXCR version 2.1.1. To normalise gene usage, clonotype sharing and MAIT/NKT TCR abundance, the top 1000, 10 000 and 20 000 clonotypes in each sample were analysed. After downsampling to 27 000 UMIs, diversity was calculated as the inverse Simpson index using the vegan R package. Paired Mann-Whitney U tests were applied to discordant twin pairs, with Benjamini-Hochberg correction for multiple testing. TCRdb reprocessed the reads; each CDR3 protein sequence makes one entry, and DNA is unavailable. The V and J calls were determined by TCRdb, not by the authors. The sample table records around 450,000 distinct CDR3 sequences. The ten largest clones take up roughly 2.2% of the sample.

The data stem from a study of monozygotic twins with inflammatory bowel disease (dated by TCRdb to about 2019). Context from the whole study: A total of roughly 28 monozygotic twin pairs were included in the full study, comprising nine German pairs (four IBD-concordant, five IBD-discordant) and 19 IBD-discordant Danish pairs. Within discordant pairs, disease-associated traits were sought mainly by comparing IBD patients with their genetically identical healthy co-twins. Each individual had, on average, about 151 000 unique TCRalpha sequences and 181 000 unique TCRbeta sequences available for analysis.

Measured from the cysteine to the phenylalanine, the CDR3 is 13 residues long. No DNA is recorded. Looking up the germline V gene yields CDR1 MRHNA and CDR2 SNTAGT. Here is what the overall study found, with its caveats: Repertoire similarity did not differ between concordant and discordant twins, which could be due to limited statistical power. Distinction between different T cell subtypes could not be achieved in the analysis. IBD patients had lower TCRbeta repertoire diversity, measured by the inverse Simpson index, than their healthy co-twins. Background noise and inter-individual variability may have been introduced into the repertoires by the differing immunosuppressive treatments among patients. Compared with healthy twins, IBD patients had fewer clonotypes in common with other individuals, a difference most pronounced in patients showing signs of disease activity. No single strong signal or clonotype linked to IBD turned up in the results, so the idea that one exists was not supported.

Material for sequencing was blood. This receptor chain uses TRBV6-4 and TRBJ1-5. The source of this sequence is a human donor with ulcerative colitis or Crohn's disease, or a healthy co-twin of an affected twin (not recorded which). The CDR3 reads as follows: CASSDGLNQPQHF.